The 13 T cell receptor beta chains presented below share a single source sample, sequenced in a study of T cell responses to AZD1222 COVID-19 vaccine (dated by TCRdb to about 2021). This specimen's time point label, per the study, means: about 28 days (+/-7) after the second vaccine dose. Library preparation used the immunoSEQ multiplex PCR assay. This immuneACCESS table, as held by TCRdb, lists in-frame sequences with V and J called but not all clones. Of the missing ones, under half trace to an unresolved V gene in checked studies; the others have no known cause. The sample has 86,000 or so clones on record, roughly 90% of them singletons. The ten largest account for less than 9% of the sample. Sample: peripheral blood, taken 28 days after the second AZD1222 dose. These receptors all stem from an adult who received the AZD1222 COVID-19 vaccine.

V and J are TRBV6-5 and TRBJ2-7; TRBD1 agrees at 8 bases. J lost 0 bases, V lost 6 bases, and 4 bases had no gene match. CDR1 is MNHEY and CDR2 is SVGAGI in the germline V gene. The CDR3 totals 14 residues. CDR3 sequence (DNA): TGTGCCAGCAGGCGACAGGGGAGCTCCTACGAGCAGTACTTC. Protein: CASRRQGSSYEQYF.

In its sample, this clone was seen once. CDR3: CASSTRPLQPGGRRFF. The CDR3 DNA reads as TGTGCCAGTAGTACTCGACCACTTCAGCCGGGGGGGAGGAGGTTCTTC. The chain uses TRBV19 and TRBJ2-1, with 8 bases matching TRBD2. The germline V gene encodes CDR1 LNHDA and CDR2 SQIVND (reference sequence). Unmatched junction bases numbered 20, after V lost 4 bases and J lost 15 bases. The length of the CDR3 is 16 residues.

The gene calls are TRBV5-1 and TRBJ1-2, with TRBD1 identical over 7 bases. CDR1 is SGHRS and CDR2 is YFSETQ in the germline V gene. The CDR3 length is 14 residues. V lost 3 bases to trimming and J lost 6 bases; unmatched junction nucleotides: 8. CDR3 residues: CASSSDSTGHGYTF. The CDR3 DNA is TGCGCCAGCAGCTCGGACTCGACAGGGCATGGCTACACCTTC.

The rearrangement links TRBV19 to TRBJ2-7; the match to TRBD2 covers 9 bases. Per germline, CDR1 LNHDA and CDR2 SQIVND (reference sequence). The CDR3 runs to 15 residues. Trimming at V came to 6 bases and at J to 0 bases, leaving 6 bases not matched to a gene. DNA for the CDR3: TGTGCCAGTAGCCCTAGCGGGAAAAGCTCCTACGAGCAGTACTTC. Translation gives CASSPSGKSSYEQYF.

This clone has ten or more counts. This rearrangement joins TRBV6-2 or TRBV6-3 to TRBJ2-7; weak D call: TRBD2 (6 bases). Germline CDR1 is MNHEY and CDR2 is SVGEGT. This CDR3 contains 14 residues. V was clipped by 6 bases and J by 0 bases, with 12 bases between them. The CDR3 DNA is TGTGCCAGCAGCGGGGACGGGAGCTCCTACGAGCAGTACTTC. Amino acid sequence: CASSGDGSSYEQYF.

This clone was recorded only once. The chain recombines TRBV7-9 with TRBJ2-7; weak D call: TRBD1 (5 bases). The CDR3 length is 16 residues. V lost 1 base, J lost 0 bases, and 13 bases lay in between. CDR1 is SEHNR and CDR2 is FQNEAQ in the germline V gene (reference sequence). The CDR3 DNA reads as TGTGCCAGCAGCTTAGGGTGGGGCGGCACCTCCTACGAGCAGTACTTC. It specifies CASSLGWGGTSYEQYF. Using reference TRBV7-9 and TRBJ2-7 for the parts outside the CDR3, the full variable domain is DTGVSQNPRHKITKRGQNVTFRCDPISEHNRLYWYRQTLGQGPEFLTYFQNEAQLEKSRLLSDRFSAERPKGSFSTLEIQRTEQGDSAMYLCASSLGWGGTSYEQYFGPGTRLTVT.

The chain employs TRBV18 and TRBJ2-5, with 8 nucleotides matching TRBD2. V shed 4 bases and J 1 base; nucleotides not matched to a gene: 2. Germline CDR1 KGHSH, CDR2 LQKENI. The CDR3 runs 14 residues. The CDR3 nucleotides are TGTGCCAGCTCACGACGGGAGGGCCAAGAGACCCAGTACTTC. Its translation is CASSRREGQETQYF.

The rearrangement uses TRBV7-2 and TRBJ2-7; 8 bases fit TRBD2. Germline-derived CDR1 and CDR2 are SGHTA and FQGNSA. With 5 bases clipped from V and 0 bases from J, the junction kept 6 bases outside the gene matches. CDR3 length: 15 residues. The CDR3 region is CASSPLADSSYEQYF. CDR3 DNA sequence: TGTGCCAGCAGCCCACTAGCGGACAGCTCCTACGAGCAGTACTTC.

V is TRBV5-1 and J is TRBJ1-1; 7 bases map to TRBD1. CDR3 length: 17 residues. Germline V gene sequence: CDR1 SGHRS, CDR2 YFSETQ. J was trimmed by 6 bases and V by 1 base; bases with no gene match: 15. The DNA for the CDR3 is TGCGCCAGCAGCTTGTTTGCTAACAGGGGAGAAGGGGCTGAAGCTTTCTTT. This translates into CASSLFANRGEGAEAFF.

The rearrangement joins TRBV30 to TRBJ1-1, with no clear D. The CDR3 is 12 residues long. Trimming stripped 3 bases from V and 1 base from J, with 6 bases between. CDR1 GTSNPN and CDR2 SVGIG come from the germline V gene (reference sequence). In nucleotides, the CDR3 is TGTGCCTGGAGAACTGGGAACACTGAAGCTTTCTTT. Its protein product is CAWRTGNTEAFF.

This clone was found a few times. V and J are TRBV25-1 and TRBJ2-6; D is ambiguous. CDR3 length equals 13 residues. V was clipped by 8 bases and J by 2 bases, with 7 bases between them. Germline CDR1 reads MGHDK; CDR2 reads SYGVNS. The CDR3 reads CASLGTGANVLTF. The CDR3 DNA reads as TGTGCCAGCCTTGGCACTGGGGCCAACGTCCTGACTTTC.

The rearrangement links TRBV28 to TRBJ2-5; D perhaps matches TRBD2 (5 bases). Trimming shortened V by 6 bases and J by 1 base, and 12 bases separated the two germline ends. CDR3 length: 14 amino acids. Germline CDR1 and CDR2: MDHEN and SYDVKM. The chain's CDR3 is CASSNYRGQETQYF. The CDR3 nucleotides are TGTGCCAGCAGCAACTACCGGGGCCAAGAGACCCAGTACTTC.

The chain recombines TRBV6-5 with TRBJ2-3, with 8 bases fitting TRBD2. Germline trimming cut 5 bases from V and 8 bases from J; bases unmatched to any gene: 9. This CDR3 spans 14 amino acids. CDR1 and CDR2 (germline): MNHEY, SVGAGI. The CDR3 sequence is CASSPHGLAGTQYF. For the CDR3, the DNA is TGTGCCAGCAGTCCCCATGGACTAGCAGGTACGCAGTATTTT.